These 16 T cell receptor beta chains came from one sample sequenced in a study of technical replicates of blood from four donors. Using immunoSEQ multiplex PCR, the repertoire was profiled, and TCRdb retains in-frame clones only, with some absent. The repertoire consists of under 70,000 clones, with just over 90% occurring once and the leading ten covering roughly 5%. The source material was PBMCs. Receptors originate from a human donor in good health. Some clones in this sample may be carry-over from other donors' samples.

This chain uses TRBV5-6 with TRBJ1-4; 7 nucleotides line up with TRBD1. V lost 2 bases and J lost 3; bases outside the gene matches: 10. The CDR3 extends over 17 amino acids. The germline V gene encodes CDR1 SGHDT and CDR2 YYEEEE. CDR3 nucleotides: TGTGCCAGCAGCTTAGCCGGGACAGCCGCTTCTAATGAAAAACTGTTTTTT. Translating it yields CASSLAGTAASNEKLFF. The full variable domain, rest sourced from reference TRBV5-6 and TRBJ1-4, is DAGVTQSPTHLIKTRGQQVTLRCSPKSGHDTVSWYQQALGQGPQFIFQYYEEEERQRGNFPDRFSGHQFPNYSSELNVNALLLGDSALYLCASSLAGTAASNEKLFFGSGTQLSVL.

The chain recombines TRBV5-1 with TRBJ1-3, with D tentatively TRBD1 (5 bases). Germline V gene lookup returns CDR1 SGHRS and CDR2 YFSETQ. Trimming stripped 3 bases from V and 6 bases from J, with 16 bases between. The CDR3 has 15 residues. The CDR3 DNA reads TGCGCCAGCAGCTCCGGACAAGGGAGGGCAAACACCATATATTTT. Translation gives CASSSGQGRANTIYF.

The chain links TRBV10-2 to TRBJ2-2; 7 nucleotides match TRBD2. The V and J ends lost 5 bases and 5 bases, in that order; junction bases with no gene match: 14. The germline V gene encodes CDR1 WSHSY and CDR2 SAAADI. The CDR3 extends over 17 amino acids. CDR3 sequence (DNA): TGCGCCAGCAGTAACTATGCGGGGAGGGGACGGACCGGGGAGCTGTTTTTT. Amino acids: CASSNYAGRGRTGELFF.

The rearrangement joins TRBV27 to TRBJ1-4; D possibly corresponds to TRBD1 (5 bases). The length of the CDR3 is 16 residues. Trimming shortened V by 2 bases and J by 0 bases, and 10 bases separated the two germline ends. Per germline, CDR1 MNHEY and CDR2 SMNVEV (reference sequence). The CDR3 DNA follows: TGTGCCAGCAGTTTAACCAGGGCAGCAACTAATGAAAAACTGTTTTTT. Amino acid sequence: CASSLTRAATNEKLFF.

The V gene is TRBV6-1, the J gene TRBJ1-5; no firm D call. The CDR3 covers 13 residues. The V end lost 7 bases, the J end lost 4 bases, and 11 bases lay between the germline ends. The germline CDR1 and CDR2 sequences are MNHNS and SASEGT. The CDR3 coding sequence is TGTGCCAGCACTTACGGGGATAATCAGCCCCAGCATTTT. Translating gives CASTYGDNQPQHF.

The chain carries TRBV7-2 and TRBJ2-5; TRBD2 aligns across 8 bases. The CDR3 loop spans 16 amino acids. With 4 bases clipped from V and 4 bases from J, the junction kept 11 bases outside the gene matches. Germline V gives CDR1 SGHTA, CDR2 FQGNSA. CDR3 loop: CASSSTARGGAETQYF. CDR3 DNA sequence: TGTGCCAGCAGCTCCACTGCCCGGGGGGGAGCAGAGACCCAGTACTTC.

V is TRBV5-8 and J is TRBJ1-6; no clear D. Per the germline V gene, CDR1 is SGHTS and CDR2 is YDEGEE. Trimming took 4 bases from V and 0 from J, leaving 14 bases between them. This CDR3 has 17 amino acids. CDR3 sequence: CASSARFTSSYNSPLHF. The CDR3 DNA reads as TGTGCCAGCAGCGCCCGATTCACGAGCTCCTATAATTCACCCCTCCACTTT.

As regards this clone: One end of the junction is discordant with germline, which a read error may explain. This chain links TRBV7-6 with TRBJ2-2; 16 bases fit TRBD2. Germline CDR1 reads SGHVS; CDR2 reads FNYEAQ. The CDR3 has 20 amino acids. DNA for the CDR3: TGCGCCAGCAGCTTAGTTGGGACTAGCGGGAGGGGAGCGAACACCGGGGAGCTGTTTTTT. This encodes CASSLVGTSGRGANTGELFF. Full variable domain (outside the CDR3, taken from reference TRBV7-6 and TRBJ2-2): GAGVSQSPRYKVTKRGQDVALRCDPISGHVSLYWYRQALGQGPEFLTYFNYEAQQDKSGLPNDRFSAERPEGSISTLTIQRTEQRDSAMYRCASSLVGTSGRGANTGELFFGEGSRLTVL.

The V call is TRBV18, the J call TRBJ1-2, with 9 bases identical to TRBD1. This CDR3 spans 14 amino acids. V shed 3 bases and J 6 bases; nucleotides not matched to a gene: 5. In germline, CDR1 is KGHSH, CDR2 LQKENI. CDR3 region: CASSPRDRVDGYTF. The CDR3 DNA follows: TGTGCCAGCTCACCCCGGGACAGGGTCGATGGCTACACCTTC.

The chain is built from TRBV5-4 and TRBJ2-3; 8 bases line up with TRBD2. The CDR3 contains 12 residues. V shed 3 bases and J 6 bases; nucleotides not matched to a gene: 0. CDR1 is SGHNT and CDR2 is YYREEE in the germline V gene (reference sequence). The CDR3 loop is CASSSGGDTQYF. The DNA for the CDR3 is TGTGCCAGCAGCTCGGGGGGGGATACGCAGTATTTT.

The chain has TRBV7-9 and TRBJ2-1, with 10 positions matching TRBD2. Trimming took 3 bases from V and 0 from J; bases not matched to a gene: 11. CDR3 length: 19 residues. Germline-derived CDR1 and CDR2 are SEHNR and FQNEAQ (reference sequence). The CDR3, as DNA: TGTGCCAGCAGCTTGGCTAGCGGGAGCTTCCGGATCTCCTACAATGAGCAGTTCTTC. Protein sequence: CASSLASGSFRISYNEQFF.

This clone was seen a handful of times. The rearrangement joins TRBV2 to TRBJ1-1, with unresolved D. The CDR3 totals 12 residues. Trimming left V 3 bases short and J 11 bases short, with 13 bases between. Germline V gene lookup returns CDR1 SNHLY and CDR2 FYNNEI. The CDR3 bases are TGTGCCAGCAGTGATCCTGCCCAGAGGGCTTTCTTT. Amino acids: CASSDPAQRAFF.

The rearrangement links TRBV7-8 to TRBJ1-3; TRBD1 aligns across 7 bases. The ends lost 2 bases at V and 0 bases at J; junction bases unmatched: 7. This CDR3 has 17 amino acids. Germline lookup yields CDR1 SGHVS and CDR2 FQNEAQ. The CDR3 loop is CASSLFSTGDSGNTIYF. CDR3 DNA: TGTGCCAGCAGCTTATTTTCCACAGGGGACTCTGGAAACACCATATATTTT.

This clone has a single count. V and J are TRBV5-4 and TRBJ2-1; 7 bases are shared with TRBD2. The CDR3 spans 17 residues. J lost 5 bases, V lost 0 bases, and 11 bases had no gene match. CDR1 is SGHNT and CDR2 is YYREEE in the germline V gene (reference sequence). The CDR3 region has the DNA TGTGCCAGCAGCTTGGGCTTCTTCGGACTAGACCACAATGAGCAGTTCTTC. This encodes CASSLGFFGLDHNEQFF.

This clone was seen a single time. This chain uses TRBV7-9 with TRBJ1-1, with 10 bases matching TRBD1. V was pared by 4 bases and J by 11 bases, with 7 bases of the junction left unmatched. Germline assignment: CDR1 SEHNR and CDR2 FQNEAQ (reference sequence). The length of the CDR3 is 13 residues. DNA for the CDR3: TGTGCCAGCAGCTATGGACAGGGGGTTGTGGCTTTCTTT. It encodes CASSYGQGVVAFF. Looking up the rest from reference TRBV7-9 and TRBJ1-1 gives the full variable domain: DTGVSQNPRHKITKRGQNVTFRCDPISEHNRLYWYRQTLGQGPEFLTYFQNEAQLEKSRLLSDRFSAERPKGSFSTLEIQRTEQGDSAMYLCASSYGQGVVAFFGQGTRLTVV.

The chain employs TRBV7-2 and TRBJ2-6; D may be TRBD1 (7 bases). The germline V gene has CDR1 SGHTA and CDR2 FQGNSA. This CDR3 comprises 14 residues. CDR3: CASEGAPGANVLTF. The CDR3 bases are TGTGCTTCGGAGGGGGCTCCTGGGGCCAACGTCCTGACTTTC.